These 9 T cell receptor beta chains were sequenced from one sample in a study of cytomegalovirus exposure and HLA in healthy donors. Primers included in the PCR were 60 Vbeta and 13 Jbeta primers. Measured with immunoSEQ multiplex PCR; TCRdb has only the in-frame clones, and not every one. This sample carries more than 200,000 clones, more than 75% of them seen once, and the ten largest clones take roughly 5.5%. The sample consisted of PBMCs. Receptors originate from a man in his forties in good health and CMV-seropositive.

The J gene is TRBJ2-7, the V gene TRBV6-5; 10 nucleotides align to TRBD1. The CDR3 is 14 amino acids. Looked up from germline, CDR1 is MNHEY and CDR2 is SVGAGI. V gave up 6 bases and J gave up 6 bases; unmatched junction bases: 8. As DNA, the CDR3 is TGTGCCAGCAGCCTCGACAGGGGGCGTACCGAGCAGTACGTC. The encoded protein is CASSLDRGRTEQYV.

The chain carries TRBV7-6 and TRBJ2-7; 7 bases match TRBD1. This CDR3 has 14 amino acids. The V and J ends lost 5 bases and 3 bases, in that order; junction bases with no gene match: 7. The V gene's germline CDR1 is SGHVS and CDR2 FNYEAQ. This CDR3 is CASSPPDRDYEQYF. The CDR3 region has the DNA TGTGCCAGCAGCCCCCCTGACAGGGACTACGAGCAGTACTTC.

The chain has TRBV7-9 and TRBJ1-3, with 9 bases aligning to TRBD1. V lost 5 bases, J lost 4 bases, and 6 bases stayed unmatched. The CDR3 is 15 amino acids. Germline CDR1 SEHNR, CDR2 FQNEAQ (reference sequence). The CDR3 sequence is CASSIQGARGNTIYF. CDR3 nucleotide sequence: TGTGCCAGCAGCATACAGGGGGCGCGAGGAAACACCATATATTTT.

V and J are TRBV19 and TRBJ1-1, with 7 bases that match TRBD1. V trimming: 7 bases; J trimming: 4 bases; junction bases outside the gene matches: 6. The germline CDR1 and CDR2 sequences are LNHDA and SQIVND (reference sequence). The length of the CDR3 is 13 residues. The chain's CDR3 is CASTPGGGTEAFF. In DNA, the CDR3 is TGTGCCAGTACCCCAGGGGGAGGCACTGAAGCTTTCTTT.

The table lists this clone with a few counts. This sequence joins TRBV6-5 and TRBJ1-1; TRBD1 might be the D (6 bases). CDR1 and CDR2 (germline): MNHEY, SVGAGI. The CDR3 loop spans 14 amino acids. The V end was cut by 8 bases, the J end by 0 bases, with 13 bases between. DNA for the CDR3: TGTGCCAGCGGGGGCAGCGTTATGAACACTGAAGCTTTCTTT. This gives the protein CASGGSVMNTEAFF.

The rearrangement uses TRBV6-1 and TRBJ2-2; D is unresolved. The CDR3 is made up of 13 amino acids. The germline gives CDR1 MNHNS, CDR2 SASEGT. V was shortened by 10 bases and J by 3 bases, with 12 bases between the two germline ends. The CDR3 nucleotides read TGTGCCACCAAGCAGGTTGACACCGGGGAGCTGTTTTTT. It specifies CATKQVDTGELFF.

CDR3 in amino acids: CASSRTGGRSNYGYTF. CDR3 in DNA: TGTGCCAGCAGTAGGACAGGGGGCCGATCTAACTATGGCTACACCTTC. The chain recombines TRBV2 with TRBJ1-2; 11 bases are a match to TRBD1. The V segment lost 5 bases and the J segment 0 bases; nucleotides outside the gene matches: 5. This CDR3 spans 16 amino acids. CDR1 and CDR2 from the germline V gene are SNHLY and FYNNEI. The full variable domain, in which reference TRBV2 and TRBJ1-2 provide the parts outside the CDR3, is EPEVTQTPSHQVTQMGQEVILRCVPISNHLYFYWYRQILGQKVEFLVSFYNNEISEKSEIFDDQFSVERPDGSNFTLKIRSTKLEDSAMYFCASSRTGGRSNYGYTFGSGTRLTVV.

This rearrangement joins TRBV9 to TRBJ2-1, with TRBD2 matching 8 bases. CDR1 and CDR2 from the germline V gene are SGDLS and YYNGEE. The J segment lost 5 bases and the V segment lost 4 bases, leaving 8 bases of the junction unmatched. The CDR3 is 15 amino acids. This CDR3 reads CASSISGIRHNEQFF. As DNA, the CDR3 is TGTGCCAGCAGCATTAGCGGGATACGTCACAATGAGCAGTTCTTC.

The rearrangement links TRBV27 to TRBJ1-1; D gene uncertain. Germline-derived CDR1 and CDR2 are MNHEY and SMNVEV (reference sequence). V lost 6 bases and J 0 bases, leaving 11 bases between the germline ends. This CDR3 has 14 residues. CDR3 coding DNA: TGTGCCAGCAGGCGGCCGGGAATGAACACTGAAGCTTTCTTT. Residues: CASRRPGMNTEAFF.